One and the same sample provided the 4 T cell receptor beta chains below, sequenced in a study of metastatic and nonmetastatic thyroid tumors. No treatment had been given to any patient before thyroid surgery. TCRdb re-analyzed the PCR reads through MiXCR. The sample contains over 12,000 clones, approximately 31% of which appear only once. The specimen was tumor tissue. The receptors were sampled from a female donor with papillary thyroid cancer or a benign thyroid nodule (not recorded which). Some clones in this sample may be carry-over from other donors' samples.

The chain combines TRBV11-3 with TRBJ2-7; no clear D gene. Germline V CDR1 and CDR2: SGHNT, YENEEA. V was trimmed by 1 base and J by 3 bases, leaving 7 bases between them. The CDR3 runs 13 residues. The CDR3 DNA sequence: TGTGCCAGCAGCTTAGTCAGGTTCTACGAGCAGTACTTC. Translating gives CASSLVRFYEQYF.

This clone is medium-sized in the sample. The chain joins TRBV9 to TRBJ2-7, with 7 positions matching TRBD2. This CDR3 region has 16 residues. CDR1 is SGDLS and CDR2 is YYNGEE in the germline V gene. The J segment lost 4 bases and the V segment lost 0 bases, leaving 10 bases of the junction unmatched. CDR3 loop: CASSVGDSGRLYEQYF. The CDR3 region has the DNA TGTGCCAGCAGCGTAGGAGATAGCGGGCGATTATACGAGCAGTACTTC.

In this sample, this clone is medium-sized. This sequence joins TRBV20-1 and TRBJ1-6, with no clear D. V was cut by 0 bases and J by 7 bases, with 10 bases left in between. Germline lookup yields CDR1 DFQATT and CDR2 SNEGSKA (reference sequence). CDR3 length: 14 amino acids. The CDR3 is CSARELLENSPLHF. DNA of the CDR3: TGCAGTGCTAGAGAGTTACTTGAGAATTCACCCCTCCACTTT.

This chain joins TRBV30 and TRBJ1-4, with D perhaps TRBD1 (5 bases). Looked up from germline, CDR1 is GTSNPN and CDR2 is SVGIG (reference sequence). With 5 bases removed from V and 2 bases from J, the gap between germline ends came to 24 bases. The CDR3 has 18 residues. CDR3 nucleotides: TGTGCCTGGGCGAAACCCTCTGGGGGGTCGCGGACTAATGAAAAACTGTTTTTT. Encoded protein: CAWAKPSGGSRTNEKLFF. Using reference TRBV30 and TRBJ1-4 for the parts outside the CDR3, the full variable domain is SQTIHQWPATLVQPVGSPLSLECTVEGTSNPNLYWYRQAAGRGLQLLFYSVGIGQISSEVPQNLSASRPQDRQFILSSKKLLLSDSGFYLCAWAKPSGGSRTNEKLFFGSGTQLSVL.